Each of the 4 T cell receptor beta chains below was sequenced from the same sample in a study of T cell responses to AZD1222 COVID-19 vaccine. Assay used: immunoSEQ multiplex PCR; TCRdb lists only in-frame clones, some missing. The profile covers 100,000 or so clones, with 86% appearing a single time and 6.3% taken by the ten largest. The sample consisted of peripheral blood, taken on day 0 of AZD1222 vaccination. All receptors come from an adult in good health.

This sequence joins TRBV2 and TRBJ1-1; 8 bases line up with TRBD1. V shed 9 bases, J shed 4 bases, and the junction held 13 bases outside the gene matches. The CDR3 contains 15 residues. Germline values: CDR1 SNHLY, CDR2 FYNNEI. The CDR3 here is CARTSITGGGTEAFF. The DNA for the CDR3 is TGTGCCAGGACTTCCATCACAGGGGGTGGCACTGAAGCTTTCTTT.

The chain employs TRBV7-6 and TRBJ2-6; D not resolved. This CDR3 has 18 residues. Trimming pared 0 bases from V and 0 bases from J, leaving 12 bases between. Germline V lookup: CDR1 SGHVS, CDR2 FNYEAQ. Written as DNA, the CDR3 is TGTGCCAGCAGCTTAGCGGCCACTGGGTTCTCTGGGGCCAACGTCCTGACTTTC. This encodes CASSLAATGFSGANVLTF.

This chain joins TRBV2 and TRBJ1-1, with D tentatively TRBD1 (5 bases). CDR3 length equals 13 residues. CDR1 is SNHLY and CDR2 is FYNNEI in the germline V gene. The V and J ends lost 6 bases and 0 bases respectively, with 8 bases between them. CDR3 DNA sequence: TGTGCCAGCAGAGCGACAGTGAACACTGAAGCTTTCTTT. Translated, it gives CASRATVNTEAFF.

The chain has TRBV6-6 and TRBJ2-4; tentatively, D is TRBD1 (6 bases). Between the trimmed V and J ends, which lost 5 bases and 6 bases, there was a span of 11 bases. Germline lookup yields CDR1 MNHNY and CDR2 SVGAGI (reference sequence). The CDR3 spans 13 residues. As DNA, the CDR3 is TGTGCCAGCAGTGGCACAGGGTCAAACATTCAGTACTTC. Translating it yields CASSGTGSNIQYF.